This TCR beta chain was obtained from a study of memory CD8 T cells in hepatitis C reinfection (dated by TCRdb to 2015 to 2018). For context, the study as a whole: Of the five donors, three spontaneously resolved two consecutive HCV infections, and two cleared a primary infection but developed chronic infection after reinfection. In five donors, the study followed the TCR beta repertoire of virus-specific CD8 T cells over time through an HCV reinfection episode. Pre-reinfection samples were taken from 55 to 20 weeks before reinfection was detected. Between the late 2000s and the early 2010s, 5 or 6 reinfection cases with stored pre-reinfection samples were identified. An HCV reinfection was defined as a positive HCV RNA test that came after two negative tests taken at least 60 days apart. In the reinfection study, participants who had resolved a prior HCV infection were followed every 3 months.

Beyond this particular receptor, the publication reports: Because the study included only a handful of donors, definitive conclusions about public clonotypes linked to secondary clearance could not be reached.

With respect to this clone: What this receptor recognizes is not known. The sample holds no much larger clone one base away, and base qualities are not on file.

The sample's time point, from its label and the paper: pre-reinfection, 55 to 20 weeks before reinfection detection. The sorted cells were sequenced directly ex vivo, without any in vitro expansion ahead of TCR sequencing. The donors, who were people who inject drugs, were enrolled in the Montreal Acute Hepatitis C Cohort Study (HEPCO) in Canada. As controls, total naive CD8 T cells, sorted as viable CD3+ CD8+ CD45RO-, were obtained from a couple of donors at each of the three reinfection time points. Before sorting, cryopreserved peripheral blood mononuclear cells were thawed and used as the source for purifying CD8 T cells. Negative selection with the MACS CD8+ T cell Isolation Kit was used to enrich CD8 T cells. Cells were sorted on a BD FACSAria II sorter running FACSDiva software, and FlowJo was used to analyze the data. Library method: the immunoSEQ multiplex PCR assay. Genomic DNA was extracted from the sorted cells, and the TCR beta V, D and J regions were sequenced using the automated high-throughput method of Adaptive Biotechnologies. A two-step, bias-controlled multiplex PCR was used to amplify the CDR3 regions. An Illumina instrument was used to sequence the amplified TCR beta libraries. For the original study's pipeline: The demultiplexed reads were processed to cut down on amplification and sequencing bias, and the IMGT database was used to assign CDR3 sequences to gene families. ImmunoSEQ software version 2.0 was used to analyze the repertoire data. Out-of-frame sequences and sequences containing stop codons in the CDR3 were removed from the clonotype lists. Clonotypes below 0.01% frequency were excluded because they corresponded to less than one cell. Richness was calculated by dividing observed richness by input cell number, and evenness was calculated by dividing Shannon entropy by log observed richness. Simpson diversity and Morisita-Horn overlap indices were used to quantify repertoire diversity and similarity between time points. Each clonotype was placed into one of four groups: dominant (>1%), sub-dominant (0.5-0.99%), low abundance (0.1-0.49%) or lowest abundance (<0.1%). A germline index was derived by subtracting total nucleotide additions from total CDR3 length and dividing the result by total CDR3 length. TCRdb retrieved this table from immuneACCESS and kept in-frame rearrangements only. Not all clones are present; in checked studies, unresolved V genes account for under half, and no reason is known for the remainder. V and J calls and clone size are copied from that table; D and trimming were computed from the DNA. This sample holds around 6,000 clones; around 89% were observed only once. 20% to 25% of the sample rests with the top ten.

Between the V and J ends, shortened by 5 bases and 8 bases respectively, the junction contains 16 bases. Based on the germline V gene, the CDR1 and CDR2 sequences are LGHNA and YSLEER. The CDR3 numbers 14 residues from cysteine through phenylalanine. Only the CDR3 portion is preserved as DNA: 42 bases, with reading frame beginning at the first base. The sequence joins TRBV4-3 to TRBJ2-4; the D region possibly corresponds to TRBD1 (5 bases align). The sample comprised naive CD8+ T cells sorted from blood. The intended sense of this specimen's cell subset or site label: total naive CD8+CD45RO- T cells. The TCR sequence derives from a man aged 50-59 years with hepatitis C virus infection. The CDR3 amino acid sequence is: CASSNGAGQDIQYF. The sequenced DNA is TGCGCCAGCAGCAATGGGGCAGGGCAGGACATTCAGTACTTC.